This paragraph covers one TCR beta chain sequence. The antigen is unknown. This sample was included in a study of blood T cells in healthy people across ages. Alongside a J-beta primer mix, a sample-barcoded 5' primer served in a second PCR lasting roughly 7 to 11 cycles. TCRdb ran MiXCR on the 5' RACE reads and lists one entry per CDR3 protein. The table includes around 780,000 distinct CDR3 sequences, around 25% detected once. Regarding the study as a whole: The study found more naive CD4+ cells and higher diversity in long-lived than aged donors. Unsorted PBMC input precluded a conclusive naive versus antigen-experienced comparison.

This CDR3 has 14 residues. Germline V gives CDR1 SEHNR, CDR2 FQNEAQ (reference sequence). This same sample was also taken into another study, of T cells of mothers and their children. From that paper: In this cohort, donors were a few healthy Caucasian mothers plus their six children.

The sequenced sample consisted of blood. The chain has TRBV7-9 and TRBJ2-5; D tentatively reads TRBD1 or TRBD2 (5 bases each). The tail of the sequence fits TRBJ2-1 better, so the J call may be wrong. This TCR was sampled from a boy between 5 and 17 years old in good health. CDR3 sequence (DNA): TGTGCCACTACACCCGGGGCTATTTACAATGAGCAGTTCTTC. This sequence encodes CATTPGAIYNEQFF.